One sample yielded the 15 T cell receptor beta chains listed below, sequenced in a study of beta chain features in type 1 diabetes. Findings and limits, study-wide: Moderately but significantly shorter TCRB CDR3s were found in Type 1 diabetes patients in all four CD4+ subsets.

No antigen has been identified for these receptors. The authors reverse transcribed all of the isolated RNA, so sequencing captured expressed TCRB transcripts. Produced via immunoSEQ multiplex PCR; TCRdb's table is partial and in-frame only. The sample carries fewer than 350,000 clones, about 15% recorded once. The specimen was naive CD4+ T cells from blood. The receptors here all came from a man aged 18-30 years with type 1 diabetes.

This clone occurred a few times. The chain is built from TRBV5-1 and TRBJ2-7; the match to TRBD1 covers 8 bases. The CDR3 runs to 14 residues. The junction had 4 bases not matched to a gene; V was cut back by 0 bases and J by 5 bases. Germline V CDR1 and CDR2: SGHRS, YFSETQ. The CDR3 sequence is CASSLGTGGNEQYF. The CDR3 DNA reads TGCGCCAGCAGCTTGGGTACAGGGGGGAACGAGCAGTACTTC.

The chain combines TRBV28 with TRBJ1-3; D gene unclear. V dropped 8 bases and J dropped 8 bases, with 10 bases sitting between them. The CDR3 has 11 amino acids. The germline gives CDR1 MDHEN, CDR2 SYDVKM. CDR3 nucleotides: TGTGCCAGCTCTCTTACACACACCATATATTTT. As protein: CASSLTHTIYF.

The CDR3 sequence is CASSLAGYSPLHF. Here the CDR3 DNA reads TGTGCCAGCAGCTTGGCCGGGTATTCACCCCTCCACTTT. The V and J genes are TRBV5-6 and TRBJ1-6; D remains ambiguous. Germline assignment: CDR1 SGHDT and CDR2 YYEEEE. V lost 0 bases and J lost 8, with 6 bases in between. CDR3 length: 13 residues.

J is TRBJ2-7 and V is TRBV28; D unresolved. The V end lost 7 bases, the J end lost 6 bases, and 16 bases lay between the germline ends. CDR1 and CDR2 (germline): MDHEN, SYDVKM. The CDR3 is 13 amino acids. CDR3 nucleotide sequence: TGTGCCAGCAACCGCCCCCCTAGTTCCGAGCAGTACTTC. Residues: CASNRPPSSEQYF.

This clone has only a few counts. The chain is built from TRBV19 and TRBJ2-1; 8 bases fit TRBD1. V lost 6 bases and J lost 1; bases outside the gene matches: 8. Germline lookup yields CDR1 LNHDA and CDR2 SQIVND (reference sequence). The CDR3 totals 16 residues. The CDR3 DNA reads TGTGCCAGTAGACCCGGGACAGGCATTTCCTACAATGAGCAGTTCTTC. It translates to CASRPGTGISYNEQFF.

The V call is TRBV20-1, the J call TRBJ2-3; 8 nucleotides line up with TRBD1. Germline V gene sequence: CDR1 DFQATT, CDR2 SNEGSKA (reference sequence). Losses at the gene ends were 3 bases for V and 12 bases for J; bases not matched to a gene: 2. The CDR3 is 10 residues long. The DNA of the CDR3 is TGCAGTGCTAGGGACAGGGTTCAGTATTTT. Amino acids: CSARDRVQYF.

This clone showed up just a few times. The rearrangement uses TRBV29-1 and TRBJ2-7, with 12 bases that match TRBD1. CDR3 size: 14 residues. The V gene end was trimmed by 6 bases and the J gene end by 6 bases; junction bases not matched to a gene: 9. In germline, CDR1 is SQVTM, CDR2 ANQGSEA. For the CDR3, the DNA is TGCAGCGTGGTCCGGGACAGGGGGCTTGGCGAGCAGTACTTC. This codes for CSVVRDRGLGEQYF.

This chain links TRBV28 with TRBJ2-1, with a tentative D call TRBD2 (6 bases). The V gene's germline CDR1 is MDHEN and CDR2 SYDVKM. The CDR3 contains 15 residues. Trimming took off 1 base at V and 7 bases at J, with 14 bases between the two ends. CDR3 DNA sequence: TGTGCCAGCAGTTTATTGGAGGGGCTCGGTAATGAGCAGTTCTTC. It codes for CASSLLEGLGNEQFF.

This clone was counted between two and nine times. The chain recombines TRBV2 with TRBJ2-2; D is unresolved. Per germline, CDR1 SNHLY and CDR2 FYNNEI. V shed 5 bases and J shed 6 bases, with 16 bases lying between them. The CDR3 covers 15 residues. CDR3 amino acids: CASSSLVGVAGELFF. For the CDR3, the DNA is TGTGCCAGCAGTAGTTTGGTGGGCGTCGCCGGGGAGCTGTTTTTT.

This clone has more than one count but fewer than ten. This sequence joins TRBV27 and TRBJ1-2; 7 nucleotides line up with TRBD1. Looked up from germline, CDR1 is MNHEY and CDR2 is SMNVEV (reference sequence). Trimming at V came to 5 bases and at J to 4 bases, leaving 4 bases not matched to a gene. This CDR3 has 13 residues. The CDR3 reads CASSHRDSYGYTF. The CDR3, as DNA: TGTGCCAGCAGTCACCGGGACAGCTATGGCTACACCTTC.

CDR3 nucleotide sequence: TGTGCCACCAGCAGAGGTTTTACTAGCGGGGGACGGAATGAGCAGTTCTTC. This codes for CATSRGFTSGGRNEQFF. The chain couples TRBV15 to TRBJ2-1, with 11 nucleotides matching TRBD2. The CDR3 is made up of 17 amino acids. Germline V gene data show CDR1 as LNHNV and CDR2 as YYDKDF (reference sequence). V lost 1 base to trimming and J lost 7 bases; unmatched junction nucleotides: 9.

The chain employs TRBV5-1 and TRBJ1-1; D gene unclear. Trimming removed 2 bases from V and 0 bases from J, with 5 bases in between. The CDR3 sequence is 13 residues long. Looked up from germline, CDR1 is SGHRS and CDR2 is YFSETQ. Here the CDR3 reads CASSFEMNTEAFF. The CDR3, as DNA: TGCGCCAGCAGCTTCGAGATGAACACTGAAGCTTTCTTT.

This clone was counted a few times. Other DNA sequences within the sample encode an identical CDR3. This CDR3 reads CASSPRGSGANVLTF. DNA of the CDR3: TGTGCCAGCAGCCCGAGAGGCTCTGGGGCCAACGTCCTGACTTTC. V usage is TRBV7-2 and J usage is TRBJ2-6; unclear D gene. V dropped 5 bases and J dropped 0 bases, with 8 bases sitting between them. Germline CDR1 reads SGHTA; CDR2 reads FQGNSA. This CDR3 is 15 amino acids long.

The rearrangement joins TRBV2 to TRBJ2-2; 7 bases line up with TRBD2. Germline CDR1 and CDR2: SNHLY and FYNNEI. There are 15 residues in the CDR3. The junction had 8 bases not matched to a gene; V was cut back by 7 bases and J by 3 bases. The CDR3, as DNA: TGTGCCAGCACTTCCAGGGCGGGAGACACCGGGGAGCTGTTTTTT. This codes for CASTSRAGDTGELFF.

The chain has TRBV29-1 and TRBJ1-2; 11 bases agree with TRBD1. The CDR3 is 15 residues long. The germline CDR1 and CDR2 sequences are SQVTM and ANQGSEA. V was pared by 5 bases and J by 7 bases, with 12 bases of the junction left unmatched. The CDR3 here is CSVYNVRDRGSGYTF. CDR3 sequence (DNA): TGCAGCGTTTATAACGTCCGGGACAGGGGGTCTGGCTACACCTTC.